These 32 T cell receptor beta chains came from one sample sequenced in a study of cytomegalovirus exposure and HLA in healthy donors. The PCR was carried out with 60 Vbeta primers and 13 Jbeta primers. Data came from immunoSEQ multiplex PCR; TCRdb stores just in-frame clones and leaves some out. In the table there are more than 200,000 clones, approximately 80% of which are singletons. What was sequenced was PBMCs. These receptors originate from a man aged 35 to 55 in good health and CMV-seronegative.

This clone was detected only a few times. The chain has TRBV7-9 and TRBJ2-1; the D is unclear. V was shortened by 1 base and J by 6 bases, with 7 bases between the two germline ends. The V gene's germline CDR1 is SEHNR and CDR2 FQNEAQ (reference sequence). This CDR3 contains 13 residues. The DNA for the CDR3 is TGTGCCAGCAGCTTAGTTCCGTCCAATGAGCAGTTCTTC. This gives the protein CASSLVPSNEQFF.

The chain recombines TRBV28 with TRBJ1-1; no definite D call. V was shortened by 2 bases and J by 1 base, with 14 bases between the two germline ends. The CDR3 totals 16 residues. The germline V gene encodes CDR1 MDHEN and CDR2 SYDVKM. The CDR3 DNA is TGTGCCAGCAGTTTAGGGAGAGGATGGGCGAACACTGAAGCTTTCTTT. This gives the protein CASSLGRGWANTEAFF.

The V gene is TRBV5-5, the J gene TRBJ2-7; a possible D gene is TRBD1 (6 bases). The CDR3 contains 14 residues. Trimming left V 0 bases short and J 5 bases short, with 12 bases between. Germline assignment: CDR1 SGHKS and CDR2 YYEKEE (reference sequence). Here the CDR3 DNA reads TGTGCCAGCAGCTTGGGACAGGTGGTAAACGAGCAGTACTTC. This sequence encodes CASSLGQVVNEQYF. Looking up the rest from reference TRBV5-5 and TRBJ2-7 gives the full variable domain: DAGVTQSPTHLIKTRGQQVTLRCSPISGHKSVSWYQQVLGQGPQFIFQYYEKEERGRGNFPDRFSARQFPNYSSELNVNALLLGDSALYLCASSLGQVVNEQYFGPGTRLTVT.

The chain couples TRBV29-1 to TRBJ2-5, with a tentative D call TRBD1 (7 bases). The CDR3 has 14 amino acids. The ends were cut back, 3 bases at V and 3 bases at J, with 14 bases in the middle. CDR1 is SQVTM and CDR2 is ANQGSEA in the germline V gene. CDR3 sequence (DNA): TGCAGCGTTGATGGAGGGGGCGCGGAAGAGACCCAGTACTTC. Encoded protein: CSVDGGGAEETQYF.

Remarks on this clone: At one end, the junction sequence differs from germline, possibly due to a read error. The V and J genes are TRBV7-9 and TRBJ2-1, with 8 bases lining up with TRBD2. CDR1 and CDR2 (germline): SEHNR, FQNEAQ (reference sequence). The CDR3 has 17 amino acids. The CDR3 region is CSSSLEAGVQAYNEQFF. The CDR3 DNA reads TGTTCCAGCAGCTTGGAAGCGGGAGTTCAGGCATACAATGAGCAGTTCTTC.

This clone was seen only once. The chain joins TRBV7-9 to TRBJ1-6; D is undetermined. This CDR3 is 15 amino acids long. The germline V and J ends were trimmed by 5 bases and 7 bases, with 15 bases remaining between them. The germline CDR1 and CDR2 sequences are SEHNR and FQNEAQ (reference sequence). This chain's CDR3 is CASSPPTVFNSPLHF. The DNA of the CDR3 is TGTGCCAGCAGCCCGCCCACAGTTTTCAATTCACCCCTCCACTTT.

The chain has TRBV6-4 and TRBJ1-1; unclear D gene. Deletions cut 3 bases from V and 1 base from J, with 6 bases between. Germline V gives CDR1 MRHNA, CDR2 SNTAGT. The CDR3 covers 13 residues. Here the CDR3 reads CASSEQENTEAFF. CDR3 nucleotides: TGTGCCAGCAGTGAGCAGGAGAACACTGAAGCTTTCTTT.

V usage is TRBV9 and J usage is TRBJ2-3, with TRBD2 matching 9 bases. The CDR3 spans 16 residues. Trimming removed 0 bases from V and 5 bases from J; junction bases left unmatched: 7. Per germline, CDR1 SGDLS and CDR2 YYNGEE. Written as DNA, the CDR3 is TGTGCCAGCAGCGTAGGGGTAGCGGGAGTGGTAGATACGCAGTATTTT. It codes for CASSVGVAGVVDTQYF.

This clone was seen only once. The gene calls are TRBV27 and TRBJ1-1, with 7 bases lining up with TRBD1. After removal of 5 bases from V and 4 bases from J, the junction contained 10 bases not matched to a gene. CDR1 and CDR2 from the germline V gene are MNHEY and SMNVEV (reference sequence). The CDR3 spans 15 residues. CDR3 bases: TGTGCCAGCAGTGAAATATACAGGGGACCCACTGAAGCTTTCTTT. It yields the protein CASSEIYRGPTEAFF.

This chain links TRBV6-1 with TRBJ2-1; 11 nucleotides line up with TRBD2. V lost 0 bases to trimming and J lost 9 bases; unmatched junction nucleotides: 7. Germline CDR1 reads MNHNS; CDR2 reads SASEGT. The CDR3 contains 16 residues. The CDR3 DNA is TGTGCCAGCAGTGAAGCTACTAGCGGGAGTCTGGTTGAGCAGTTCTTC. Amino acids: CASSEATSGSLVEQFF.

CDR3 coding DNA: TGTGCCAGCAGCCAAGACCAGAGCACAGATACGCAGTATTTT. Its translation: CASSQDQSTDTQYF. This chain uses TRBV4-2 with TRBJ2-3, with D hard to call. The CDR3 runs to 14 residues. CDR1 is LGHNA, CDR2 YNFKEQ, per germline. Trimming stripped 0 bases from V and 0 bases from J, with 4 bases between.

The CDR3 DNA is TGTGCCACCAAGCGGGACAGGGGTGGCGAAAAACTGTTTTTT. Translated: CATKRDRGGEKLFF. This chain joins TRBV10-3 and TRBJ1-4; 10 positions agree with TRBD1. This CDR3 comprises 14 residues. V lost 10 bases and J lost 8; bases outside the gene matches: 10. Germline V gene data show CDR1 as ENHRY and CDR2 as SYGVKD.

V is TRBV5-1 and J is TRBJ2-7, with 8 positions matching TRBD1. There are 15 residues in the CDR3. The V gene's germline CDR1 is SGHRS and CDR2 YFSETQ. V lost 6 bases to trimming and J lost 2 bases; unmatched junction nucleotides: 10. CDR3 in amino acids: CASKTDRGRAYEQYF. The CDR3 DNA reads TGCGCCAGCAAGACCGACAGGGGCAGAGCCTACGAGCAGTACTTC.

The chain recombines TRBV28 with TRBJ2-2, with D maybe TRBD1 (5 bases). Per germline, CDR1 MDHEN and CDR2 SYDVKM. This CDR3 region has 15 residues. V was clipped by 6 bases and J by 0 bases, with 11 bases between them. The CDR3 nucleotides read TGTGCCAGCAGCCAGGGCGGCCCGAACACCGGGGAGCTGTTTTTT. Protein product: CASSQGGPNTGELFF.

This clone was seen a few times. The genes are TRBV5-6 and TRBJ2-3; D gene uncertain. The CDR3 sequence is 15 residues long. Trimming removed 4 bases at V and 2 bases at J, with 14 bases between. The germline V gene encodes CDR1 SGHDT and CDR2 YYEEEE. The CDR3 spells CASSELNYHTDTQYF. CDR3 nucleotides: TGTGCCAGCAGCGAGTTGAACTACCACACAGATACGCAGTATTTT. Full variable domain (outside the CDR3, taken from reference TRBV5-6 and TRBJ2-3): DAGVTQSPTHLIKTRGQQVTLRCSPKSGHDTVSWYQQALGQGPQFIFQYYEEEERQRGNFPDRFSGHQFPNYSSELNVNALLLGDSALYLCASSELNYHTDTQYFGPGTRLTVL.

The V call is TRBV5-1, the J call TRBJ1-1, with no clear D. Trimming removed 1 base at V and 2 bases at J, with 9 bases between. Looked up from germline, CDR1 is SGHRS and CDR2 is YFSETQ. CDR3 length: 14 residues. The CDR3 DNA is TGCGCCAGCAGCTTGTTGAGGGAAAACACTGAAGCTTTCTTT. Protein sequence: CASSLLRENTEAFF.

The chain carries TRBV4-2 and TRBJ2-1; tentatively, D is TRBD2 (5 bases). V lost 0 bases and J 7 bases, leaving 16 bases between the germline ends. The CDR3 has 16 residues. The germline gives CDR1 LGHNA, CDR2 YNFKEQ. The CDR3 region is CASSQDAQRFKNEQFF. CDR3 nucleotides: TGTGCCAGCAGCCAAGATGCGCAGCGGTTTAAGAATGAGCAGTTCTTC.

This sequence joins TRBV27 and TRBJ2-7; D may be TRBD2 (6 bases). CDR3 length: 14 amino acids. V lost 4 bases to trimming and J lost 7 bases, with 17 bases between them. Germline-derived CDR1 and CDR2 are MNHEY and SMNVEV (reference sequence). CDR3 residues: CASSSKAGFREQYF. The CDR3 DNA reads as TGTGCCAGCAGTTCCAAAGCGGGTTTTCGAGAGCAGTACTTC.

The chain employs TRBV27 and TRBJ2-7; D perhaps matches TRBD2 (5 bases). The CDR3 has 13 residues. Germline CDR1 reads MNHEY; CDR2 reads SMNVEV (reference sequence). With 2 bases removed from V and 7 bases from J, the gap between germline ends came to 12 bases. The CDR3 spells CASSLDVRREQYF. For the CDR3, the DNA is TGTGCCAGCAGTTTAGATGTAAGGAGGGAGCAGTACTTC.

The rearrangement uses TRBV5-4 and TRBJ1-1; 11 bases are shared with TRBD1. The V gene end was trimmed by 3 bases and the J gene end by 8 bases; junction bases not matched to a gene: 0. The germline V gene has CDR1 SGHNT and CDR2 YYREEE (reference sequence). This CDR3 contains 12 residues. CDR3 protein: CASSWTGGEAFF. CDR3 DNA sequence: TGTGCCAGCAGCTGGACAGGGGGCGAAGCTTTCTTT. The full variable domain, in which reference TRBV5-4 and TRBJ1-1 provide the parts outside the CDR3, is ETGVTQSPTHLIKTRGQQVTLRCSSQSGHNTVSWYQQALGQGPQFIFQYYREEENGRGNFPPRFSGLQFPNYSSELNVNALELDDSALYLCASSWTGGEAFFGQGTRLTVV.

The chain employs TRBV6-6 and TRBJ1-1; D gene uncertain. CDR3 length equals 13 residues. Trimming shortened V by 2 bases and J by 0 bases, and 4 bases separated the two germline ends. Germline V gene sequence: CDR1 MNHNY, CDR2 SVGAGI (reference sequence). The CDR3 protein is CASSYTVNTEAFF. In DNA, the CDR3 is TGTGCCAGCAGTTACACTGTGAACACTGAAGCTTTCTTT.

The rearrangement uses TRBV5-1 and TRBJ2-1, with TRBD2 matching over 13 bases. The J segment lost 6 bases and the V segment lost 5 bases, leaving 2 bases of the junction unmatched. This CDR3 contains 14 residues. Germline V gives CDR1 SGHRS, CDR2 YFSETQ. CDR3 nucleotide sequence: TGCGCCAGCAGGGGACTAGCGGGGTCCAATGAGCAGTTCTTC. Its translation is CASRGLAGSNEQFF.

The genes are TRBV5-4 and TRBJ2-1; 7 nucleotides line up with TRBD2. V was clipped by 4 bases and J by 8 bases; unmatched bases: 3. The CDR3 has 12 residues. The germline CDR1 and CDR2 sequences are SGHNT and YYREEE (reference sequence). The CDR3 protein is CASSPAGDEQFF. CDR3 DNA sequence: TGTGCCAGCAGCCCGGCGGGGGATGAGCAGTTCTTC.

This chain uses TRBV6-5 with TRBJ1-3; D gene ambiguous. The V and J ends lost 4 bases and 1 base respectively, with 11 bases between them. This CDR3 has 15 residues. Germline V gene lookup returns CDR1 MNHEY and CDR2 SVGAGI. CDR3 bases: TGTGCCAGCAGTTCCCCACAGAATTCTGGAAACACCATATATTTT. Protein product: CASSSPQNSGNTIYF.

CDR3 amino acids: CASSPSRTSGYNEQFF. As DNA, the CDR3 is TGTGCCAGCAGCCCGAGCCGGACTAGCGGGTACAATGAGCAGTTCTTC. The V gene is TRBV7-2, the J gene TRBJ2-1; 11 bases fit TRBD2. The germline CDR1 and CDR2 sequences are SGHTA and FQGNSA. The V gene end was trimmed by 5 bases and the J gene end by 4 bases; junction bases not matched to a gene: 7. This CDR3 is built from 16 residues.

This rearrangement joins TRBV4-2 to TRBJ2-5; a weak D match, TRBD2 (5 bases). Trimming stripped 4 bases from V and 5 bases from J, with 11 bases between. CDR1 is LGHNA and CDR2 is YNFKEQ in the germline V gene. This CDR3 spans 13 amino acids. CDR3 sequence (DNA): TGTGCCAGCAGCCGGGTTTCGGGGGAGACCCAGTACTTC. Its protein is CASSRVSGETQYF.

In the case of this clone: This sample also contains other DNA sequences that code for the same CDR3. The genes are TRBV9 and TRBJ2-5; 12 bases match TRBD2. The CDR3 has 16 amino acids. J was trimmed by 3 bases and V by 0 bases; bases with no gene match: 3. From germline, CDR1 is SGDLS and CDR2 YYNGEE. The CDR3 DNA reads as TGTGCCAGCAGCGTAGGCCCTAGCGGGGGGGAAGAGACCCAGTACTTC. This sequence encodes CASSVGPSGGEETQYF.

CDR3 coding DNA: TGTGCCAGCAGTGAAGCGCTTCTACAGGGGGCAGATACGCAGTATTTT. Its translation: CASSEALLQGADTQYF. The chain joins TRBV6-1 to TRBJ2-3, with 8 bases that match TRBD1. The CDR3 extends over 16 amino acids. V was pared by 0 bases and J by 4 bases, with 6 bases of the junction left unmatched. CDR1 MNHNS and CDR2 SASEGT come from the germline V gene.

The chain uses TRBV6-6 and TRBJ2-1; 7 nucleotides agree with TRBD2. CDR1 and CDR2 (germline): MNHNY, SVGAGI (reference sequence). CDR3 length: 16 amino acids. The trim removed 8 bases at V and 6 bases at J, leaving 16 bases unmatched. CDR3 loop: CASGKSGGGVGNEQFF. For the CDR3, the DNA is TGTGCCAGCGGAAAATCGGGAGGCGGCGTAGGCAATGAGCAGTTCTTC.

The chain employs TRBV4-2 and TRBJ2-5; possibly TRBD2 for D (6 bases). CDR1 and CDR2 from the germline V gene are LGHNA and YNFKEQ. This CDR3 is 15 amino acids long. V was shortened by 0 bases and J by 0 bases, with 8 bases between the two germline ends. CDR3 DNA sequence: TGTGCCAGCAGCCAAGATTGGGGGGACCAAGAGACCCAGTACTTC. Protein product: CASSQDWGDQETQYF.

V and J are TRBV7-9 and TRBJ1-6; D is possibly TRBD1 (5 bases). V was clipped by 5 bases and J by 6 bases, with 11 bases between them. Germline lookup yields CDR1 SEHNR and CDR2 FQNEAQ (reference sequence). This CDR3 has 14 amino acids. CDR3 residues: CASSHGGGNSPLHF. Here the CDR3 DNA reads TGTGCCAGCAGCCACGGGGGGGGTAATTCACCCCTCCACTTT. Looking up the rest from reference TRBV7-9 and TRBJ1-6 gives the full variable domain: DTGVSQNPRHKITKRGQNVTFRCDPISEHNRLYWYRQTLGQGPEFLTYFQNEAQLEKSRLLSDRFSAERPKGSFSTLEIQRTEQGDSAMYLCASSHGGGNSPLHFGNGTRLTVT.

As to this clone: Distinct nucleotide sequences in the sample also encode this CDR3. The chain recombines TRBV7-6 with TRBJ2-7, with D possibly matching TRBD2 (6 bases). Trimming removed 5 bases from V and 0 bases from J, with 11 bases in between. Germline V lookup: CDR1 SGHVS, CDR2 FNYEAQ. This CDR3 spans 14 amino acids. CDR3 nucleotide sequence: TGTGCCAGCAGCGCTCGGGGGAGCTCCTACGAGCAGTACTTC. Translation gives CASSARGSSYEQYF.